Sequencing of this TCR beta chain was carried out in a study of blood T cell repertoires in COVID-19 (TCRdb year 2020). About the full investigation: The collaborator samples originated in the United States, Italy and Spain and spanned the acute and convalescent phases of COVID-19. The material from the prospective study consisted of cDNA or gDNA derived from T cells, B-cell-depleted T cells, or PBMCs. The sample metadata nearly always contained a de-identified subject ID, COVID-19 status, age in years and sex. A freely available public database, intended as a resource for researchers studying the immune response to SARS-CoV-2, is where the repertoires were released. Deeply sampled blood TCRbeta repertoires from subjects exposed to, actively infected with, or recovered from COVID-19 were included in the dataset. The samples were drawn from two sources: the first 160 participants of the ongoing ImmuneRACE study, and 1,254 subjects contributed by 6 global collaborators. Where available, HLA class I and class II types were obtained from metadata supplied by the sample provider rather than from assay-based typing. Study-wide conclusions, independent of this receptor: How much clinical and demographic metadata was included differed by source and by participant, and the metadata was provided uncurated.

TCRbeta CDR3 regions were amplified from genomic DNA by means of the immunoSEQ Assay, a bias-controlled multiplex PCR. The paper's data handling went like this. The number of nucleated cells in each sample was estimated from the amplification of reference gene primers within the assay. To quantify the absolute abundance of each unique TCRbeta CDR3 rearrangement, sequence reads were collapsed and filtered. Productive Simpson clonality was computed per sample as the square root of Simpson's diversity index over productive rearrangements. TCRdb's version of the immuneACCESS table is confined to in-frame rearrangements and falls short of the full clone set. An unresolved V gene accounts for under half of the shortfall where checked; the remainder is of unknown origin. V and J calls and clone size come straight from that table; D and trimming were deduced from the DNA. Across this sample there are about 350,000 clones, with 85% to 90% seen only once. The ten largest clones take up 1% of the sample.

In the prospective study, participants were roughly 18 to 89 years old, resided in around 25 geographic areas of the United States, and were enrolled through a virtual design. To assign participants to cohorts, the prospective study relied on clinical history that participants themselves reported in a screening survey and a study questionnaire. Exposed participants had been in contact, within 2 weeks of entering the study, with a person who had a PCR-confirmed or clinician-diagnosed case of COVID-19. In the prospective study, whole blood, serum and a nasopharyngeal or oropharyngeal swab were collected from each participant by mobile phlebotomists. Prospective study participants could optionally give additional blood draws and questionnaires over an approximately two-month period. Before DNA extraction, prospective study blood samples were shipped either frozen or at room temperature. Notes on this clone: Its antigen is not yet known. No qualities accompany the bases; no much larger clone lies one base away.

The CDR3 runs 14 amino acids, cysteine and phenylalanine included. The entry retains the CDR3 DNA only, 42 bases that are in frame from base 1. The V end loses 0 bases and the J end loses 3 bases, and a stretch of 10 bases separates them. The germline V gene provides CDR1 SGHDT and CDR2 YYEEEE. Sequenced input: PBMCs or T cells enriched from blood (not recorded which). This chain is built from TRBV5-6 and TRBJ2-7; the best D guess is TRBD1, with 5 bases matching. The receptor was derived from a woman in her twenties or thirties who had been exposed to COVID-19. The CDR3 corresponds to CASSLEGKGYEQYF. The DNA is TGTGCCAGCAGCTTGGAGGGGAAGGGCTACGAGCAGTACTTC.